This TCR beta chain was retrieved from a study of shared clonotypes between healthy human individuals. An even split of each subset's genomic DNA across several immunoSEQ plates was performed. Clones were sequenced by immunoSEQ multiplex PCR, and TCRdb holds only the in-frame ones, with some missing. This table has about 2,200,000 clones, roughly 91% appearing once. CD45RO-negative, CCR7-positively selected cells formed the naive CD8 fraction, excluding terminally differentiated effector memory CD45RA+ cells. The CDR3 runs to 14 residues. Germline values: CDR1 MDHEN, CDR2 SYDVKM. Trimming took off 6 bases at V and 1 base at J, with 12 bases between the two ends.

The genes are TRBV28 and TRBJ1-1, with D maybe TRBD1 (5 bases). This receptor was taken from a man between 18 and 35 years old in good health. Some clones in this sample may be carry-over from other donors' samples. The sequencing input was naive CD8+ T cells from PBMCs. CDR3 sequence (DNA): TGTGCCAGCAGCGACTCGGGGGGGAACACTGAAGCTTTCTTT. Translation gives CASSDSGGNTEAFF.